A selection of T cell receptor beta chains follows, all from one sample in a study of CD8 T cells in ankylosing spondylitis. TCRdb used MiXCR to reprocess the 5' RACE reads, holding one entry per CDR3 protein. Seen here are 25,000 to 30,000 distinct CDR3 sequences, 5.3% observed once, and the top ten hold around 1.9%. Sequenced input: blood, either unsorted or a sorted T cell fraction (not recorded which). All receptors come from a female donor with ankylosing spondylitis or in good health (not recorded which). Each CDR3 is given with its conserved first and last residue. The D gene is left open where the match is weak. Not all rows give a size; the values are once, few, many and, for expanded clones, a class.

V gene: TRBV9
clone size: many
D gene: .
J gene: TRBJ2-1
CDR3 DNA: TGTGCCAGCAGCGTAGCTCTGGGCTCCTACAATGAGCAGTTCTTC
CDR3 protein: CASSVALGSYNEQFF

V gene: TRBV9
clone size: many
D gene: .
J gene: TRBJ2-2
CDR3 DNA: TGTGCCAGCAGCGTAATCAACCGGGAGCTCGGGGAGCTGTTTTTT
CDR3 protein: CASSVINRELGELFF

V gene: TRBV9
clone size: .
D gene: TRBD1
J gene: TRBJ2-5
CDR3 DNA: TGTGCCAGCAGCGTACAGACAGGGATGGAAGAGACCCAGTACTTC
CDR3 protein: CASSVQTGMEETQYF

V gene: TRBV9
clone size: medium-sized
D gene: .
J gene: TRBJ1-6
CDR3 DNA: TGTGCCAGCAGCGTAGATACCAGATCACCCCTCCACTTT
CDR3 protein: CASSVDTRSPLHF

V gene: TRBV9
clone size: medium-sized
D gene: TRBD1
J gene: TRBJ1-1
CDR3 DNA: TGTGCCAGCAGCCTCACGGGACAGGGGGTTACTTTCTTT
CDR3 protein: CASSLTGQGVTFF

V gene: TRBV9
clone size: many
D gene: .
J gene: TRBJ2-7
CDR3 DNA: TGTGCCAGCAGCCCCCGCCCCCAGGCCTACGAGCAGTACTTC
CDR3 protein: CASSPRPQAYEQYF

V gene: TRBV9
clone size: .
D gene: TRBD2
J gene: TRBJ2-1
CDR3 DNA: TGTGCCAGCAGCGTGTCTAGCGGGAGGGCCACTGAGCAGTTCTTC
CDR3 protein: CASSVSSGRATEQFF

V gene: TRBV9
clone size: few
D gene: TRBD2
J gene: TRBJ2-3
CDR3 DNA: TGTGCCAGCAGCCCTCTCGGGGGGGCGCTTGATACGCAGTATTTT
CDR3 protein: CASSPLGGALDTQYF

V gene: TRBV9
clone size: many
D gene: .
J gene: TRBJ2-2
CDR3 DNA: TGTGCCAGCAGCGTAGACACCGGGGAGCTGTTTTTT
CDR3 protein: CASSVDTGELFF

V gene: TRBV9
clone size: many
D gene: TRBD2
J gene: TRBJ2-5
CDR3 DNA: TGTGCCAGCAGCGAAGGGGAGAGCGGGGGGCAGCTCGAGACCCAGTACTTC
CDR3 protein: CASSEGESGGQLETQYF